Listed here are 17 T cell receptor beta chains from one sample, sequenced in a study of T cells in Graves' hyperthyroidism and ophthalmopathy. Amplified TCR beta CDR3 regions derived from RNA transcripts. HTBI primers drove first-round RT-PCR of the TCR CDR3. TCRdb re-analysed the multiplex PCR reads in MiXCR, keeping a single row per CDR3 protein. The top ten clones hold roughly 15% of a sample with 500,000 or so distinct CDR3 sequences, more than 15% of them seen once. The specimen was blood. All receptors derive from a woman under 30 with Graves' ophthalmopathy.

This clonotype was counted a few times. The chain has TRBV4-2 and TRBJ2-1, with D tentatively TRBD1 (6 bases). The V end lost 4 bases, the J end lost 3 bases, and 13 bases lay between the germline ends. CDR1 is LGHNA, CDR2 YNFKEQ, per germline. CDR3 length: 15 residues. CDR3 nucleotides: TGTGCCAGCAGCCTCAATCCGACAGGCTACAATGAGCAGTTCTTC. This gives the protein CASSLNPTGYNEQFF.

This clonotype has just a few counts. The chain links TRBV5-1 to TRBJ2-7; a weak D match, TRBD1 (5 bases). The germline V gene encodes CDR1 SGHRS and CDR2 YFSETQ. V was cut by 4 bases and J by 0 bases, with 11 bases left in between. This CDR3 spans 14 amino acids. DNA for the CDR3: TGCGCCAGCAGCGCTTACAGGAACTCCTACGAGCAGTACTTC. This codes for CASSAYRNSYEQYF.

As for this clonotype: This may stem from a read error, because a much larger clone lies one nucleotide away. The chain combines TRBV28 with TRBJ2-7; D is perhaps TRBD2 (5 bases). CDR1 is MDHEN and CDR2 is SYDVKM in the germline V gene. This CDR3 comprises 14 residues. CDR3 amino acids: CASGFSRENYEQYF. The CDR3 region has the DNA TGTGCCAGCGGTTTCAGCCGGGAAAACTACGAGCAGTACTTC.

This clonotype was observed a handful of times. The CDR3 spells CASSESEGKGTQYF. The CDR3 region has the DNA TGCGCCAGCAGTGAGTCGGAGGGGAAGGGCACGCAGTATTTT. The V call is TRBV10-1, the J call TRBJ2-3, with a tentative D call TRBD2 (6 bases). The CDR3 runs 14 residues. Per germline, CDR1 WNHNN and CDR2 SYGVQD (reference sequence). V lost 0 bases, J lost 9 bases, and 13 bases lay in between.

This clonotype appeared a few times. This rearrangement joins TRBV7-9 to TRBJ1-3; D is unresolved. The CDR3 sequence is 16 residues long. Germline lookup yields CDR1 SEHNR and CDR2 FQNEAQ (reference sequence). Trimming removed 2 bases from V and 3 bases from J, with 14 bases in between. The CDR3 DNA sequence: TGTGCCAGCAGCTTACGTGGGGAAACGAGTGGAAACACCATATATTTT. It codes for CASSLRGETSGNTIYF. The variable domain in full, with the rest retrieved from reference TRBV7-9 and TRBJ1-3, is DTGVSQNPRHKITKRGQNVTFRCDPISEHNRLYWYRQTLGQGPEFLTYFQNEAQLEKSRLLSDRFSAERPKGSFSTLEIQRTEQGDSAMYLCASSLRGETSGNTIYFGEGSWLTVV.

This clonotype was found many times. This chain joins TRBV28 and TRBJ1-2; weak D call: TRBD1 (6 bases). V lost 5 bases and J lost 8, with 9 bases in between. CDR1 is MDHEN, CDR2 SYDVKM, per germline. The CDR3 sequence is 11 residues long. The CDR3 DNA follows: TGTGCCAGCAGTCGGACAGAAGGCTACACCTTC. The encoded protein is CASSRTEGYTF.

Notes on this clonotype: A much larger clone sits a single nucleotide away, making a read error possible. This chain joins TRBV27 and TRBJ2-7; TRBD2 might be the D (5 bases). The CDR3 sequence is 13 residues long. The ends were cut back, 11 bases at V and 0 bases at J, with 14 bases in the middle. Germline lookup yields CDR1 MNHEY and CDR2 SMNVEV (reference sequence). In DNA form, the CDR3 reads TGTGCCCTTCAAAGGGAGAGCTCCTACGAGCAGTACTTC. It is translated as CALQRESSYEQYF.

This clonotype occurred a few times. The V and J genes are TRBV19 and TRBJ2-5, with TRBD2 identical over 10 bases. V lost 5 bases to trimming and J lost 5 bases; unmatched junction nucleotides: 5. The CDR3 loop spans 14 amino acids. The germline V gene encodes CDR1 LNHDA and CDR2 SQIVND (reference sequence). The CDR3 DNA is TGTGCCAGTAGTGCGGGACTAGCGCACGAGACCCAGTACTTC. It translates to CASSAGLAHETQYF.

In its sample, this clonotype was seen many times. The rearrangement links TRBV5-1 to TRBJ2-1; D uncertain. V was clipped by 5 bases and J by 4 bases, with 7 bases between them. Germline-derived CDR1 and CDR2 are SGHRS and YFSETQ. CDR3 length equals 12 residues. CDR3: CASRSRYNEQFF. In DNA, the CDR3 is TGCGCCAGCAGATCACGGTACAATGAGCAGTTCTTC.

This clonotype has at least ten counts. This chain's CDR3 is CSARGLAAYEQYF. The CDR3 DNA is TGCAGTGCTAGAGGGCTAGCGGCCTACGAGCAGTACTTC. V gene TRBV20-1 combines with J gene TRBJ2-7; 7 bases align to TRBD2. This CDR3 contains 13 residues. From germline, CDR1 is DFQATT and CDR2 SNEGSKA (reference sequence). J lost 2 bases, V lost 1 base, and 2 bases had no gene match.

This clonotype came up many times. The gene calls are TRBV2 and TRBJ1-2; D gene uncertain. V lost 3 bases and J 5 bases, leaving 16 bases between the germline ends. The CDR3 has 15 amino acids. The germline CDR1 and CDR2 sequences are SNHLY and FYNNEI. CDR3 in DNA: TGTGCCAGCAGTGACCTGCGACCGGAATTGTATGGCTACACCTTC. Its protein product is CASSDLRPELYGYTF.

This clonotype occurred many times. This chain connects TRBV5-1 to TRBJ2-2, with D possibly being TRBD1 or TRBD2 (5 bases each). The ends were cut back, 4 bases at V and 0 bases at J, with 16 bases in the middle. There are 17 residues in the CDR3. Germline assignment: CDR1 SGHRS and CDR2 YFSETQ. Here the CDR3 reads CASSRDLVSSNTGELFF. The CDR3 DNA follows: TGCGCCAGCAGCCGGGACCTCGTCTCCTCGAACACCGGGGAGCTGTTTTTT.

A note on this clonotype: A much larger clone differs by one base, so this may be a read error. V and J are TRBV7-8 and TRBJ1-6; D is perhaps TRBD1 (6 bases). Trimming cost V 6 bases and J 5 bases, with 14 bases left between them. This CDR3 has 15 residues. Germline V gives CDR1 SGHVS, CDR2 FQNEAQ. This CDR3 reads CASSPVTGDNSPLHF. CDR3 bases: TGTGCCAGCAGTCCTGTGACAGGAGATAATTCACCCCTCCACTTT.

Many counts were recorded for this clonotype. The V call is TRBV11-2, the J call TRBJ2-1, with 7 positions matching TRBD2. The length of the CDR3 is 14 residues. The V gene's germline CDR1 is SGHAT and CDR2 FQNNGV. The V and J ends lost 4 bases and 7 bases, in that order; junction bases with no gene match: 7. CDR3 residues: CASSSTRGLNEQFF. The CDR3 DNA follows: TGTGCCAGCAGCTCCACGCGGGGGTTAAATGAGCAGTTCTTC.

This clonotype was found many times. The chain recombines TRBV6-1 with TRBJ2-7; D possibly uses TRBD1 or TRBD2 (5 bases each). The CDR3 is 15 amino acids. V lost 7 bases and J 5 bases, leaving 21 bases between the germline ends. Germline-derived CDR1 and CDR2 are MNHNS and SASEGT. The CDR3 spells CASNPPGDPANEQYF. In nucleotides, the CDR3 is TGTGCCAGCAATCCCCCCGGGGACCCCGCCAACGAGCAGTACTTC.

This chain uses TRBV10-3 with TRBJ2-1; D gene unclear. Germline V gene data show CDR1 as ENHRY and CDR2 as SYGVKD. This CDR3 is 13 amino acids long. Deletions cut 0 bases from V and 9 bases from J, with 9 bases between. For the CDR3, the DNA is TGTGCCATCAGTGAGTCGAACGGTGGTGAGCAGTTCTTC. This sequence encodes CAISESNGGEQFF.

In its sample, this clonotype was seen many times. V is TRBV30 and J is TRBJ2-3, with no clear D. The CDR3 covers 12 residues. The V end was cut by 3 bases, the J end by 3 bases, with 7 bases between. The V gene's germline CDR1 is GTSNPN and CDR2 SVGIG (reference sequence). CDR3 bases: TGTGCCTGGAGGGGATTAACAGATACGCAGTATTTT. Amino acids: CAWRGLTDTQYF.